Reported below is one T cell receptor beta chain. Sequenced by immunoSEQ multiplex PCR; TCRdb stores in-frame clones only, minus some. The table lists 30,000 to 40,000 clones, roughly nine tenths of them singletons. This entry belongs to a study of OX40 agonist ivuxolimab in advanced cancers. V dropped 6 bases and J dropped 4 bases, with 10 bases sitting between them. The CDR3 loop spans 14 amino acids. Germline V gene sequence: CDR1 LNHDA, CDR2 SQIVND (reference sequence). The sequence was collected from an adult with an advanced solid tumor such as melanoma, head and neck, liver or kidney cancer. The sample was CD4+ or CD8+ T cells sorted from blood, taken in a trial of the OX40 agonist ivuxolimab. V and J are TRBV19 and TRBJ1-6, with D possibly being TRBD1 (6 bases). DNA for the CDR3: TGTGCCAGTAGCACCGGACAGTATAATTCACCCCTCCACTTT. It translates to CASSTGQYNSPLHF.